This T cell receptor (beta chain) was retrieved from a study of blood T cell repertoires in COVID-19. Study-wide background: Acute-phase and convalescent COVID-19 samples originated in the United States, Italy and Spain. From T cells, B-cell-depleted T cells, or PBMCs came the material, which was cDNA or gDNA.

CDR3 length: 14 residues. Germline lookup yields CDR1 SGHVS and CDR2 FNYEAQ. Trimming cost V 5 bases and J 2 bases, with 12 bases left between them. Grouping used clinical history reported by participants in a survey and questionnaire. Repertoires were generated with immunoSEQ multiplex PCR, while TCRdb's copy carries only in-frame clones and drops some. The sample lists hundreds of thousands of clones, roughly nine tenths seen once, with roughly 2.5% in the top ten. The sequenced material came from PBMCs or T cells enriched from blood (not recorded which). This sequence originates from a man aged 60 to 69 who had recovered from COVID-19. The V gene is TRBV7-6, the J gene TRBJ1-1; unclear D gene. This CDR3 is CASSPMRGNTEAFF. The CDR3 nucleotides read TGTGCCAGCAGCCCAATGCGGGGTAACACTGAAGCTTTCTTT.